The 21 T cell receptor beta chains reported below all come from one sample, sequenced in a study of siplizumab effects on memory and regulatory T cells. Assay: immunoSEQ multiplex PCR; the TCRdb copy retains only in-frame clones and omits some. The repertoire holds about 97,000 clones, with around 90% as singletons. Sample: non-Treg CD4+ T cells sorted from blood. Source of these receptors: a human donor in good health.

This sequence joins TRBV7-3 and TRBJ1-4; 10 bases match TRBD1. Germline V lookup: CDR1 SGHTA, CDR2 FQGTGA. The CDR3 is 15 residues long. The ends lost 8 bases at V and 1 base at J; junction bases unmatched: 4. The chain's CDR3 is CASGDRGQTNEKLFF. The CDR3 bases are TGTGCCAGCGGGGACAGGGGCCAAACTAATGAAAAACTGTTTTTT.

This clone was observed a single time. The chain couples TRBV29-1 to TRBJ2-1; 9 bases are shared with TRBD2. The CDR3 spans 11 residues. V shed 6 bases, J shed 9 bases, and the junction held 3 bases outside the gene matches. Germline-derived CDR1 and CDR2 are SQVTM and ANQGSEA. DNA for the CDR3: TGCAGCGTGGGACTAGCTGCTGAGCAGTTCTTC. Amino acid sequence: CSVGLAAEQFF.

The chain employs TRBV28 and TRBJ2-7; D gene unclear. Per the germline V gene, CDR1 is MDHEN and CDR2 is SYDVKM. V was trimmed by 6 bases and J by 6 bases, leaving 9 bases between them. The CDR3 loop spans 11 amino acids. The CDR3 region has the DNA TGTGCCAGCAGAGGAAAGGGCGAGCAGTACTTC. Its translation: CASRGKGEQYF. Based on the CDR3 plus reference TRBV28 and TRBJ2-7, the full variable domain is DVKVTQSSRYLVKRTGEKVFLECVQDMDHENMFWYRQDPGLGLRLIYFSYDVKMKEKGDIPEGYSVSREKKERFSLILESASTNQTSMYLCASRGKGEQYFGPGTRLTVT.

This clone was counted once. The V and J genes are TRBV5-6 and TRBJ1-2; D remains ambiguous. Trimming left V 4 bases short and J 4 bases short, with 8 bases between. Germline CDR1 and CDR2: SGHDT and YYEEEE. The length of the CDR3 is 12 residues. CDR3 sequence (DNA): TGTGCCAGCAGCCCTAACGGCTATGGCTACACCTTC. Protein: CASSPNGYGYTF. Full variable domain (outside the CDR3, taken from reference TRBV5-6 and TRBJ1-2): DAGVTQSPTHLIKTRGQQVTLRCSPKSGHDTVSWYQQALGQGPQFIFQYYEEEERQRGNFPDRFSGHQFPNYSSELNVNALLLGDSALYLCASSPNGYGYTFGSGTRLTVV.

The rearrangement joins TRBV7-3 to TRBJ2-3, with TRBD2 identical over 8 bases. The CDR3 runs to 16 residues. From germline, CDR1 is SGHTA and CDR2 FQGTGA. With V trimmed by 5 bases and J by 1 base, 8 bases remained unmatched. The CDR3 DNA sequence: TGTGCCAGCAGCCCCGGGGTAGCGGGACGCACAGATACGCAGTATTTT. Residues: CASSPGVAGRTDTQYF.

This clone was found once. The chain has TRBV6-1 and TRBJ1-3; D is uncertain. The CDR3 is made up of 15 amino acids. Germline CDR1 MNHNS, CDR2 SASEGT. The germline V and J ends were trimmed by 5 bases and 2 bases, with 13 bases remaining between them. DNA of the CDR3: TGTGCCAGCAGTATAACAGCTTCAACTGGAAACACCATATATTTT. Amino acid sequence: CASSITASTGNTIYF.

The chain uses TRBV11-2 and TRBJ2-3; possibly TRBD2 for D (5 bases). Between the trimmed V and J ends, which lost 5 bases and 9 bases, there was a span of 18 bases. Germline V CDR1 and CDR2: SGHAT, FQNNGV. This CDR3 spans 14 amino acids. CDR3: CASSPIKTKQTQYF. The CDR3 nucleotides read TGTGCCAGCAGCCCCATCAAGACTAAGCAGACGCAGTATTTT. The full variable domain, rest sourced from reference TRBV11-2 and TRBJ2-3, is EAGVAQSPRYKIIEKRQSVAFWCNPISGHATLYWYQQILGQGPKLLIQFQNNGVVDDSQLPKDRFSAERLKGVDSTLKIQPAKLEDSAVYLCASSPIKTKQTQYFGPGTRLTVL.

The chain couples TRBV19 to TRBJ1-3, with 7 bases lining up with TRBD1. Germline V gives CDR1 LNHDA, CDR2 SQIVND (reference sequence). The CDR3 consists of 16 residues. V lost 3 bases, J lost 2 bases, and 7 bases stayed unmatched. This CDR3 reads CASSMGTDYPGNTIYF. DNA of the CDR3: TGTGCCAGTAGTATGGGGACAGACTACCCTGGAAACACCATATATTTT.

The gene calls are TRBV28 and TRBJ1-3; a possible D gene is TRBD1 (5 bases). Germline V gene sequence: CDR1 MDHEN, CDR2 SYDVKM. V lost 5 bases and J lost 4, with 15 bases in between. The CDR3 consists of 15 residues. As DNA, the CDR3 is TGTGCCAGCAGTCCCCCCGGGGCTCGCGGAAACACCATATATTTT. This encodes CASSPPGARGNTIYF. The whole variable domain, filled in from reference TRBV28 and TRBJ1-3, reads DVKVTQSSRYLVKRTGEKVFLECVQDMDHENMFWYRQDPGLGLRLIYFSYDVKMKEKGDIPEGYSVSREKKERFSLILESASTNQTSMYLCASSPPGARGNTIYFGEGSWLTVV.

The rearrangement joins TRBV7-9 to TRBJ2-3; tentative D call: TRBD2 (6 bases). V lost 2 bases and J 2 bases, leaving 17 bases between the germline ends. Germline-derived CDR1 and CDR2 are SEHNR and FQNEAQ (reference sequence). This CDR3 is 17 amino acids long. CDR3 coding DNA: TGTGCCAGCAGCTTACCCCTGGCGGGATTTAACACAGATACGCAGTATTTT. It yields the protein CASSLPLAGFNTDTQYF. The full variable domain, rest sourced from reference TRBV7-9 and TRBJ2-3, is DTGVSQNPRHKITKRGQNVTFRCDPISEHNRLYWYRQTLGQGPEFLTYFQNEAQLEKSRLLSDRFSAERPKGSFSTLEIQRTEQGDSAMYLCASSLPLAGFNTDTQYFGPGTRLTVL.

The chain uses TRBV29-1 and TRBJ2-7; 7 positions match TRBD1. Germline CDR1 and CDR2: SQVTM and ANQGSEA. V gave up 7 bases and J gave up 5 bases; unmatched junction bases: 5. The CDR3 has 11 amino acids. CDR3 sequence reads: CSGGQTDEQYF. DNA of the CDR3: TGCAGCGGGGGACAGACTGACGAGCAGTACTTC.

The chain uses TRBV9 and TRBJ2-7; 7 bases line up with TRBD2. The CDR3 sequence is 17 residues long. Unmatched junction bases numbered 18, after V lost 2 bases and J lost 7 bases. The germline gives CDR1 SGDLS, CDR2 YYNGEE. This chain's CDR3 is CASSVHSGGTVMGEQYF. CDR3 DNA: TGTGCCAGCAGCGTTCACTCCGGGGGGACGGTGATGGGAGAGCAGTACTTC.

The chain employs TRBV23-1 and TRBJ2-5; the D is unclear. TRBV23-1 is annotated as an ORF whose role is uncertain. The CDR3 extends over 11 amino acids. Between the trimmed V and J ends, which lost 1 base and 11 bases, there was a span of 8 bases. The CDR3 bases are TGCGCCAGCAGTCAATGCCGACCTCAGTACTTC. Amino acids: CASSQCRPQYF.

The CDR3 is CASSVATGVETQYF. Here the CDR3 DNA reads TGTGCCAGCAGCGTAGCGACAGGGGTAGAGACCCAGTACTTC. V usage is TRBV9 and J usage is TRBJ2-5; 8 positions match TRBD1. The germline V gene encodes CDR1 SGDLS and CDR2 YYNGEE. V was pared by 0 bases and J by 4 bases, with 2 bases of the junction left unmatched. The CDR3 consists of 14 residues.

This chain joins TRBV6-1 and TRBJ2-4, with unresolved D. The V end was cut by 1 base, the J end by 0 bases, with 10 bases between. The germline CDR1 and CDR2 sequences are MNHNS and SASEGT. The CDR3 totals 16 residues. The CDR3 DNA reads TGTGCCAGCAGTGAAGAGCCGGGCTTAGCCAAAAACATTCAGTACTTC. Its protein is CASSEEPGLAKNIQYF.

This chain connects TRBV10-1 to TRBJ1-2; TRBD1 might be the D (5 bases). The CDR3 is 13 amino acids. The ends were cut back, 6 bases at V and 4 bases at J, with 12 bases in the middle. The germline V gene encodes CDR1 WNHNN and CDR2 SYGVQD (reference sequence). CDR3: CASSPDRTYGYTF. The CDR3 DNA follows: TGCGCCAGCAGCCCCGACAGAACCTATGGCTACACCTTC.

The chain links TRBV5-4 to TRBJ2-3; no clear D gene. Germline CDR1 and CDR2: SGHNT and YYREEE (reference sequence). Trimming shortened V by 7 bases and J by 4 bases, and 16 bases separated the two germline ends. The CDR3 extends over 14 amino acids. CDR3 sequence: CASGHKAWADTQYF. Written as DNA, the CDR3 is TGTGCCAGCGGGCACAAAGCGTGGGCAGATACGCAGTATTTT.

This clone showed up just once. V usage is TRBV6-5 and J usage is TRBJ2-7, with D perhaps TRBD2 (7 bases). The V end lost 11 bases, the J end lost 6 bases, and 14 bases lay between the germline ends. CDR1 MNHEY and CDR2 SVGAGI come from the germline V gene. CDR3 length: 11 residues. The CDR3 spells CAGGRGGEQYF. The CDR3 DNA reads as TGTGCCGGCGGGAGAGGGGGCGAGCAGTACTTC.

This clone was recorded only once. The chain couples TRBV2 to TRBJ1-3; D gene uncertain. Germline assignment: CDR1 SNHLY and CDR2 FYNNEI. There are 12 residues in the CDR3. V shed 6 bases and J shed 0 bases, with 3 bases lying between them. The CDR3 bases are TGTGCCAGCAGGACCTCTGGAAACACCATATATTTT. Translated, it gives CASRTSGNTIYF. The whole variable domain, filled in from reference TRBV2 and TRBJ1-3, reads EPEVTQTPSHQVTQMGQEVILRCVPISNHLYFYWYRQILGQKVEFLVSFYNNEISEKSEIFDDQFSVERPDGSNFTLKIRSTKLEDSAMYFCASRTSGNTIYFGEGSWLTVV.

In DNA, the CDR3 is TGTGCCAGTAGTTTTACAGCTACCGGTGAGCAGTACTTC. Translating it yields CASSFTATGEQYF. The chain links TRBV19 to TRBJ2-7; no clear D gene. The CDR3 is made up of 13 amino acids. CDR1 is LNHDA and CDR2 is SQIVND in the germline V gene (reference sequence). V was pared by 5 bases and J by 7 bases, with 15 bases between.

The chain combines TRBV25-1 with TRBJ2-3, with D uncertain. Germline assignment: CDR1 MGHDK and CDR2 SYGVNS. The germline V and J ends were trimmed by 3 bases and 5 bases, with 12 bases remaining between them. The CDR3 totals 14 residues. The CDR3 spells CASSDSRALDTQYF. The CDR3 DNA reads TGTGCCAGCAGTGACAGTCGCGCTCTAGATACGCAGTATTTT.